A single sample gave rise to the 31 T cell receptor beta chains below, sequenced in a study of T cell responses to AZD1222 COVID-19 vaccine. The repertoire was sequenced with immunoSEQ multiplex PCR; TCRdb's copy has only in-frame clones and lacks some. Of 57,000 or so clones in the sample, around three quarters were seen once. The source was peripheral blood, collected 28 days after the second AZD1222 dose. The receptors stem from an adult who received the AZD1222 COVID-19 vaccine.

This chain joins TRBV5-1 and TRBJ2-7, with D tentatively TRBD2 (6 bases). Germline values: CDR1 SGHRS, CDR2 YFSETQ. The CDR3 has 16 residues. With 0 bases removed from V and 5 bases from J, the gap between germline ends came to 18 bases. The CDR3 is CASSLGPASALNEQYF. Here the CDR3 DNA reads TGCGCCAGCAGCTTGGGACCGGCTAGCGCTCTTAACGAGCAGTACTTC.

In its sample, this clone was seen a few times. The J gene is TRBJ2-1, the V gene TRBV21-1; the table assigns TRBD1, which was not confirmed against the DNA. TRBV21-1 is tagged as a pseudogene. The CDR3 loop spans 18 amino acids. The CDR3 bases are TGTGCCAGCAGAAATAGGTTTGGTGGGACAGGGCTTTACAATGAGCAGTTCTTC. Its translation is CASRNRFGGTGLYNEQFF.

The chain has TRBV11-2 and TRBJ2-7; D might be TRBD1 (7 bases). The germline V and J ends were trimmed by 2 bases and 4 bases, with 24 bases remaining between them. CDR3 length: 18 residues. Germline V lookup: CDR1 SGHAT, CDR2 FQNNGV. The chain's CDR3 is CASSLPRGAGGRFYEQYF. The CDR3 DNA is TGTGCCAGCAGCTTACCCCGCGGAGCAGGGGGGCGTTTTTACGAGCAGTACTTC.

V and J are TRBV6-5 and TRBJ1-3; possible D gene TRBD1, 6 bases. V was trimmed by 7 bases and J by 2 bases, leaving 15 bases between them. Germline V gene lookup returns CDR1 MNHEY and CDR2 SVGAGI. This CDR3 has 15 amino acids. CDR3 amino acids: CASTRQRGAGNTIYF. The CDR3, as DNA: TGTGCCAGCACCCGCCAGAGGGGGGCTGGAAACACCATATATTTT.

V and J are TRBV6-5 and TRBJ1-1; D is perhaps TRBD1 (5 bases). The CDR3 is made up of 14 amino acids. Germline V lookup: CDR1 MNHEY, CDR2 SVGAGI. The ends were cut back, 4 bases at V and 1 base at J, with 10 bases in the middle. The CDR3, as DNA: TGTGCCAGCAGTTCACGGGGGGGGAACACTGAAGCTTTCTTT. As protein: CASSSRGGNTEAFF.

The CDR3 is CASSRVGQGGSGANVLTF. CDR3 nucleotides: TGTGCCAGCAGCCGCGTGGGACAGGGAGGCTCTGGGGCCAACGTCCTGACTTTC. This rearrangement joins TRBV4-2 to TRBJ2-6; 9 bases align to TRBD1. Trimming at V came to 4 bases and at J to 0 bases, leaving 7 bases not matched to a gene. Germline CDR1 and CDR2: LGHNA and YNFKEQ. CDR3 length: 18 amino acids.

This clone was seen a handful of times. The chain has TRBV6-1 and TRBJ2-1, with D hard to call. Deletions cut 0 bases from V and 8 bases from J, with 8 bases between. CDR1 is MNHNS and CDR2 is SASEGT in the germline V gene. The CDR3 length is 13 residues. The CDR3 here is CASSEAPEYEQFF. CDR3 nucleotide sequence: TGTGCCAGCAGTGAAGCCCCAGAATATGAGCAGTTCTTC.

The rearrangement uses TRBV5-1 and TRBJ2-7; tentatively, D is TRBD1 (5 bases). V lost 0 bases and J lost 2, with 15 bases in between. Germline values: CDR1 SGHRS, CDR2 YFSETQ. The CDR3 spans 16 residues. The CDR3 DNA sequence: TGCGCCAGCAGCTTGGTCGCAGGGTCGAACGCCTACGAGCAGTACTTC. Encoded protein: CASSLVAGSNAYEQYF.

This clone appeared a few times. The V call is TRBV6-5, the J call TRBJ1-5; D unresolved. Trimming removed 5 bases at V and 5 bases at J, with 13 bases between. The length of the CDR3 is 14 residues. Looked up from germline, CDR1 is MNHEY and CDR2 is SVGAGI. CDR3 sequence (DNA): TGTGCCAGCAGTAACGGGAAGCTGGATCAGCCCCAGCATTTT. The encoded protein is CASSNGKLDQPQHF.

The chain uses TRBV18 and TRBJ2-3; the D is unclear. Trimming cost V 3 bases and J 0 bases, with 4 bases left between them. Germline assignment: CDR1 KGHSH and CDR2 LQKENI. This CDR3 is 13 amino acids long. CDR3 amino acids: CASSPPSTDTQYF. For the CDR3, the DNA is TGTGCCAGCTCACCGCCCAGCACAGATACGCAGTATTTT.

The chain carries TRBV29-1 and TRBJ1-2; D is uncertain. With 0 bases removed from V and 4 bases from J, the gap between germline ends came to 12 bases. CDR1 SQVTM and CDR2 ANQGSEA come from the germline V gene. This CDR3 is 14 amino acids long. The CDR3 spells CSVEDPGNFYGYTF. CDR3 coding DNA: TGCAGCGTTGAAGATCCCGGAAATTTCTATGGCTACACCTTC.

V and J are TRBV11-2 and TRBJ2-2, with TRBD1 identical over 9 bases. Trimming took 5 bases from V and 7 from J; bases not matched to a gene: 5. The CDR3 is 14 residues long. Germline loops: CDR1 SGHAT, CDR2 FQNNGV. The CDR3 loop is CASSEQGALGELFF. The DNA of the CDR3 is TGTGCCAGCAGCGAACAGGGGGCACTCGGGGAGCTGTTTTTT.

V usage is TRBV9 and J usage is TRBJ1-3, with unresolved D. In germline, CDR1 is SGDLS, CDR2 YYNGEE. Deletions cut 3 bases from V and 2 bases from J, with 12 bases between. The CDR3 runs to 15 residues. CDR3 DNA sequence: TGTGCCAGCAGCGCGGACCCAACCCCTGGAAACACCATATATTTT. Amino acids: CASSADPTPGNTIYF.

The chain carries TRBV18 and TRBJ2-5; 9 bases are shared with TRBD1. This CDR3 has 15 amino acids. J gave up 4 bases and V 2 bases, and 5 bases lay outside the gene matches. Per germline, CDR1 KGHSH and CDR2 LQKENI. The CDR3 here is CASSPEGTGPETQYF. CDR3 nucleotide sequence: TGTGCCAGCTCACCAGAGGGGACAGGGCCAGAGACCCAGTACTTC.

The rearrangement uses TRBV19 and TRBJ2-7; perhaps TRBD1 as D (7 bases). The V gene's germline CDR1 is LNHDA and CDR2 SQIVND (reference sequence). V gave up 2 bases and J gave up 3 bases, with 29 bases separating them. This CDR3 contains 20 residues. CDR3 loop: CASSIQSIGWGVQGNYEQYF. Written as DNA, the CDR3 is TGTGCCAGTAGTATACAGAGTATCGGATGGGGGGTACAGGGGAACTACGAGCAGTACTTC. The complete variable domain, with remaining parts taken from reference TRBV19 and TRBJ2-7, reads DGGITQSPKYLFRKEGQNVTLSCEQNLNHDAMYWYRQDPGQGLRLIYYSQIVNDFQKGDIAEGYSVSREKKESFPLTVTSAQKNPTAFYLCASSIQSIGWGVQGNYEQYFGPGTRLTVT.

The chain has TRBV19 and TRBJ2-3, with 7 bases matching TRBD2. Germline V gene lookup returns CDR1 LNHDA and CDR2 SQIVND (reference sequence). The J segment lost 1 base and the V segment lost 10 bases, leaving 11 bases of the junction unmatched. CDR3 size: 15 residues. The DNA of the CDR3 is TGTGCCACGACTGTAGGGGCGGGAGGCACAGATACGCAGTATTTT. This sequence encodes CATTVGAGGTDTQYF.

The chain joins TRBV24-1 to TRBJ1-5, with D uncertain. The germline V and J ends were trimmed by 6 bases and 7 bases, with 9 bases remaining between them. Germline V gene lookup returns CDR1 KGHDR and CDR2 SFDVKD. The CDR3 runs 12 residues. CDR3 residues: CATSSGVQPQHF. The CDR3 DNA reads TGTGCCACCAGTAGTGGGGTCCAGCCCCAGCATTTT.

V usage is TRBV6-5 and J usage is TRBJ1-3; 9 nucleotides agree with TRBD1. Germline V CDR1 and CDR2: MNHEY, SVGAGI. The ends lost 6 bases at V and 2 bases at J; junction bases unmatched: 5. This CDR3 has 15 amino acids. The CDR3 coding sequence is TGTGCCAGCAGCGCGGACAGGGGTGCTGGAAACACCATATATTTT. Amino acid sequence: CASSADRGAGNTIYF.

The genes are TRBV3-1 (or the pseudogene TRBV3-2) and TRBJ2-5; the D gene is possibly TRBD2 (6 bases). Germline values: CDR1 LGHDT, CDR2 YNNKEL (reference sequence). The V end was cut by 1 base, the J end by 2 bases, with 11 bases between. The CDR3 consists of 15 residues. The CDR3 region is CASSQGIGTQETQYF. Here the CDR3 DNA reads TGTGCCAGCAGCCAAGGGATTGGGACTCAAGAGACCCAGTACTTC.

The CDR3 spells CASSPGTGVDEQYF. The CDR3 region has the DNA TGTGCCAGCAGCCCCGGGACAGGGGTCGACGAGCAGTACTTC. This chain connects TRBV28 to TRBJ2-7; 10 bases fit TRBD1. Trimming removed 6 bases from V and 5 bases from J; junction bases left unmatched: 7. This CDR3 spans 14 amino acids. The germline V gene has CDR1 MDHEN and CDR2 SYDVKM. The full variable domain, its missing parts supplied by reference TRBV28 and TRBJ2-7, is DVKVTQSSRYLVKRTGEKVFLECVQDMDHENMFWYRQDPGLGLRLIYFSYDVKMKEKGDIPEGYSVSREKKERFSLILESASTNQTSMYLCASSPGTGVDEQYFGPGTRLTVT.

The chain combines TRBV28 with TRBJ1-2, with D possibly being TRBD1 (6 bases). V shed 5 bases and J shed 0 bases, with 13 bases lying between them. Per the germline V gene, CDR1 is MDHEN and CDR2 is SYDVKM. The CDR3 runs to 15 residues. CDR3 amino acids: CASSRGGASNYGYTF. The CDR3 DNA reads TGTGCCAGCAGTAGGGGGGGCGCTTCTAACTATGGCTACACCTTC.

This chain joins TRBV28 and TRBJ2-3; 7 bases agree with TRBD2. V gave up 1 base and J gave up 6 bases; unmatched junction bases: 7. The CDR3 runs 15 residues. Germline V gene sequence: CDR1 MDHEN, CDR2 SYDVKM. Here the CDR3 DNA reads TGTGCCAGCAGTTTATTGGCGGGGGAGGGTGATACGCAGTATTTT. Protein: CASSLLAGEGDTQYF.

The V gene is TRBV6-5, the J gene TRBJ1-1; unclear D gene. The V gene's germline CDR1 is MNHEY and CDR2 SVGAGI. V lost 0 bases, J lost 0 bases, and 8 bases lay in between. The CDR3 extends over 15 amino acids. In DNA form, the CDR3 reads TGTGCCAGCAGTTACTCAAGAGATATGAACACTGAAGCTTTCTTT. Its translation is CASSYSRDMNTEAFF.

This clone was seen a few times. V gene TRBV2 combines with J gene TRBJ2-1; tentative D call: TRBD1 (5 bases). Trimming took off 3 bases at V and 4 bases at J, with 13 bases between the two ends. The CDR3 is 15 residues long. Germline V CDR1 and CDR2: SNHLY, FYNNEI. This CDR3 reads CASSEDRGVYNEQFF. DNA for the CDR3: TGTGCCAGCAGTGAGGATAGGGGTGTTTACAATGAGCAGTTCTTC.

The J gene is TRBJ1-1, the V gene TRBV29-1; a possible D gene is TRBD1 (6 bases). This CDR3 region has 13 residues. The ends were cut back, 4 bases at V and 3 bases at J, with 12 bases in the middle. Germline CDR1 SQVTM, CDR2 ANQGSEA. The CDR3 here is CSVGGGWDTEAFF. The CDR3, as DNA: TGCAGCGTTGGTGGGGGCTGGGACACTGAAGCTTTCTTT.

The chain employs TRBV3-1 (or the pseudogene TRBV3-2) and TRBJ1-2; possible D gene TRBD1, 6 bases. Germline V gene sequence: CDR1 LGHDT, CDR2 YNNKEL (reference sequence). V dropped 0 bases and J dropped 8 bases, with 19 bases sitting between them. The CDR3 spans 16 residues. The CDR3 nucleotides read TGTGCCAGCAGCCAAGATCTTTCACAGGCTGGGGGCGGCTACACCTTC. Its protein is CASSQDLSQAGGGYTF.

J is TRBJ2-7 and V is TRBV27; perhaps TRBD1 as D (5 bases). Germline V lookup: CDR1 MNHEY, CDR2 SMNVEV (reference sequence). The CDR3 runs to 15 residues. V gave up 4 bases and J gave up 5 bases, with 18 bases separating them. In DNA, the CDR3 is TGTGCCAGCAGTTCCCTCAAAGGGGTTCGCCACGAGCAGTACTTC. Translated: CASSSLKGVRHEQYF.

This sequence joins TRBV18 and TRBJ2-1, with a possible D match to TRBD2 (5 bases). Trimming shortened V by 1 base and J by 4 bases, and 14 bases separated the two germline ends. The CDR3 contains 16 residues. Germline-derived CDR1 and CDR2 are KGHSH and LQKENI. CDR3 nucleotides: TGTGCCAGCTCACCACTTCGGGGTAAGATTTACAATGAGCAGTTCTTC. Amino acids: CASSPLRGKIYNEQFF.

The chain has TRBV2 and TRBJ2-3; possible D gene TRBD2, 5 bases. Trimming stripped 6 bases from V and 6 bases from J, with 13 bases between. The CDR3 is made up of 13 amino acids. CDR1 is SNHLY and CDR2 is FYNNEI in the germline V gene. CDR3 amino acids: CASRGEGMDTQYF. The CDR3 coding sequence is TGTGCCAGCAGGGGCGAGGGCATGGATACGCAGTATTTT.

The V and J genes are TRBV4-1 and TRBJ1-1, with TRBD1 identical over 9 bases. V dropped 4 bases and J dropped 4; count of bases not matched to a gene: 10. Germline V lookup: CDR1 MGHRA, CDR2 YSYEKL. The CDR3 runs 16 residues. CDR3 loop: CASSPMPGQGFTEAFF. In DNA, the CDR3 is TGCGCCAGCAGCCCTATGCCGGGACAGGGTTTCACTGAAGCTTTCTTT.

A few counts support this clone. J is TRBJ1-1 and V is TRBV29-1; 11 positions agree with TRBD1. Losses at the gene ends were 5 bases for V and 4 bases for J; bases not matched to a gene: 12. Germline assignment: CDR1 SQVTM and CDR2 ANQGSEA. The CDR3 is 16 residues long. The CDR3 coding sequence is TGCAGCGTTCTGACTCCGGACAGGGGGCAGAGCACTGAAGCTTTCTTT. Protein: CSVLTPDRGQSTEAFF.